Listed below are T cell receptor beta chains from one sample, sequenced in a study of shared clonotypes between healthy human individuals. Sequenced by immunoSEQ multiplex PCR; TCRdb stores in-frame clones only, minus some. The sample carries approximately 2,000,000 clones, over 85% recorded once. Specimen: naive CD8+ T cells from PBMCs. The receptors shown here come from a man aged 18 to 29 in good health. Some clones in this sample may be carry-over from other donors' samples. Each CDR3 is given with its conserved first and last residue.

TRBV11-2	TRBJ2-7	CASSPSGDYEQYF
TRBV7-9	TRBJ2-2	CASSFPARANTGELFF
TRBV4-1	TRBJ2-7	CASSRGYEQYF
TRBV28	TRBJ2-2	CASSLSGSGAGELFF
TRBV15	TRBJ1-5	CATSRGTGANQPQHF
TRBV7-9	TRBJ2-5	CASRQSKGGIETQYF
TRBV19	TRBJ1-2	CATWDRWGNYGYTF
TRBV18	TRBJ2-6	CASSPPHDRPGANVLTF
TRBV18	TRBJ2-3	CASSFRDREDTQYF
TRBV28	TRBJ2-2	CASSQINQGLDTGELFF
TRBV5-3	TRBJ2-4	CARSLHVRAKNIQYF
TRBV27	TRBJ2-7	CASSTIRGPEQYF
TRBV29-1	TRBJ2-7	CSVEDWSANEQYF
TRBV9	TRBJ1-2	CASSVFVPGDGYTF
TRBV7-3	TRBJ2-1	CASSPTSGPYNEQFF
TRBV6-1	TRBJ2-4	CASSDRAGVAKNIQYF
TRBV30	TRBJ2-7	CACLPGGYEQYF
TRBV6-5	TRBJ2-1	CASSTLVSVHNEQFF
TRBV7-3	TRBJ2-1	CASSPGTSGSNEQFF
TRBV6-1	TRBJ2-7	CASSEWRLGQGRSEQYF
TRBV29-1	TRBJ1-5	CSVAEGPWNQPQHF
TRBV6-1	TRBJ1-4	CASSVHSGRDNEKLFF
TRBV5-5	TRBJ2-6	CASSVRGQGLGGANVLTF
TRBV25-1	TRBJ2-5	CASSEVEGWETQYF
TRBV27	TRBJ2-5	CASSLFGWVRETQYF
TRBV6-5	TRBJ2-1	CASSLLYPSYNEQFF
TRBV14	TRBJ2-3	CASSQDLTRSSTDTQYF
TRBV7-9	TRBJ2-1	CASSLWRDSRMNEQFF
TRBV27	TRBJ1-5	CASSLSRGVQPQHF
TRBV2	TRBJ1-5	CASSESVSHNQPQHF
TRBV9	TRBJ1-1	CASSVTPGGGRITEAFF
TRBV25-1	TRBJ2-7	CASSESAESYEQYF
TRBV7-2	TRBJ1-1	CASSPAPMTGEAFF
TRBV4-2	TRBJ1-1	CASRGAAPRVEGGTEAFF
TRBV27	TRBJ1-1	CASSLSPRHLNTEAFF
TRBV6-5	TRBJ2-1	CASSSLAGGEYNEQFF
TRBV29-1	TRBJ2-1	CSADSYNEQFF